Following are 19 T cell receptor beta chains from one sample sequenced in a study of CD8 T cells in Susac syndrome. RNA was extracted with the RNeasy kit, and a quantity of roughly 0.5 to 1 ug was reverse transcribed using random hexamers. TCRdb itself ran the immunoSEQ multiplex PCR reads through MiXCR, one entry per CDR3 protein. This sample has about 90,000 distinct CDR3 sequences, with around 96% found just once. Sequencing was carried out using CD8+ T cells from PBMCs. The receptors originated from a human donor with Susac syndrome.

The chain uses TRBV20-1 and TRBJ1-6; D is ambiguous. The V gene's germline CDR1 is DFQATT and CDR2 SNEGSKA (reference sequence). CDR3 size: 13 residues. The V end lost 8 bases, the J end lost 5 bases, and 13 bases lay between the germline ends. CDR3 amino acids: CSSRPTDNSPLHF. The CDR3 DNA follows: TGCAGTTCCCGACCGACGGATAATTCACCCCTCCACTTT.

The CDR3 spells CAWRGDGAEQFF. The CDR3 coding sequence is TGTGCCTGGAGGGGGGATGGAGCGGAGCAGTTCTTC. This sequence joins TRBV30 and TRBJ2-1, with D perhaps being TRBD1 or TRBD2 (5 bases each). The CDR3 runs to 12 residues. Germline V lookup: CDR1 GTSNPN, CDR2 SVGIG (reference sequence). The V and J ends lost 3 bases and 10 bases respectively, with 13 bases between them. The full variable domain, rest sourced from reference TRBV30 and TRBJ2-1, is SQTIHQWPATLVQPVGSPLSLECTVEGTSNPNLYWYRQAAGRGLQLLFYSVGIGQISSEVPQNLSASRPQDRQFILSSKKLLLSDSGFYLCAWRGDGAEQFFGPGTRLTVL.

V and J are TRBV7-9 and TRBJ1-2; unclear D gene. V lost 5 bases to trimming and J lost 8 bases, with 12 bases between them. The CDR3 has 12 residues. Germline lookup yields CDR1 SEHNR and CDR2 FQNEAQ (reference sequence). The CDR3 nucleotides are TGTGCCAGCAGCACCTCCGTGTTGGGCTACACCTTC. This codes for CASSTSVLGYTF. Variable domain in full (rest from reference TRBV7-9 and TRBJ1-2): DTGVSQNPRHKITKRGQNVTFRCDPISEHNRLYWYRQTLGQGPEFLTYFQNEAQLEKSRLLSDRFSAERPKGSFSTLEIQRTEQGDSAMYLCASSTSVLGYTFGSGTRLTVV.

The V and J genes are TRBV12-3 or TRBV12-4 and TRBJ2-5, with a weak D call TRBD1 (6 bases). V lost 6 bases and J lost 4, with 12 bases in between. This CDR3 contains 13 residues. The CDR3 protein is CASSLGQRETQYF. The CDR3 coding sequence is TGTGCCAGCAGCCTCGGACAGAGAGAGACCCAGTACTTC.

The J gene is TRBJ1-1, the V gene TRBV20-1, with 7 bases lining up with TRBD1. The CDR3 has 15 residues. In germline, CDR1 is DFQATT, CDR2 SNEGSKA (reference sequence). Germline trimming cut 3 bases from V and 0 bases from J; bases unmatched to any gene: 7. CDR3 coding DNA: TGCAGTGCTAGCAGGGGGGGGCGGCTGAACACTGAAGCTTTCTTT. It codes for CSASRGGRLNTEAFF.

The chain is built from TRBV27 and TRBJ2-3; possibly TRBD1 for D (5 bases). The CDR3 spans 15 residues. V dropped 1 base and J dropped 2 bases, with 10 bases sitting between them. The germline V gene encodes CDR1 MNHEY and CDR2 SMNVEV (reference sequence). CDR3 amino acids: CASSLYTGSTDTQYF. The CDR3 DNA reads as TGTGCCAGCAGTTTATACACAGGTTCCACAGATACGCAGTATTTT.

CDR3: CASSPQAALGLFF. The CDR3 DNA reads TGTGCCAGCAGCCCTCAGGCGGCCCTAGGGCTGTTTTTT. This chain connects TRBV11-2 to TRBJ2-2; unclear D gene. The CDR3 is made up of 13 amino acids. Germline V gene lookup returns CDR1 SGHAT and CDR2 FQNNGV. Between the trimmed V and J ends, which lost 5 bases and 13 bases, there was a span of 17 bases.

The gene calls are TRBV27 and TRBJ1-6; D is undetermined. Germline V CDR1 and CDR2: MNHEY, SMNVEV (reference sequence). V lost 3 bases and J 11 bases, leaving 14 bases between the germline ends. The length of the CDR3 is 14 residues. CDR3 loop: CASSLADYGTPLHF. CDR3 nucleotide sequence: TGTGCCAGCAGTTTGGCGGACTATGGGACACCCCTCCACTTT.

This sequence joins TRBV28 and TRBJ2-7; 10 nucleotides align to TRBD2. The CDR3 has 15 residues. V lost 6 bases, J lost 1 base, and 6 bases stayed unmatched. The germline V gene has CDR1 MDHEN and CDR2 SYDVKM. For the CDR3, the DNA is TGTGCCAGCAGCCGACTAGCGGGTCTATCCTACGAGCAGTACTTC. Protein: CASSRLAGLSYEQYF.

V gene TRBV20-1 combines with J gene TRBJ2-3; D tentatively fits TRBD1 or TRBD2 (5 bases each). The CDR3 runs to 13 residues. The V end lost 3 bases, the J end lost 5 bases, and 12 bases lay between the germline ends. The germline V gene encodes CDR1 DFQATT and CDR2 SNEGSKA (reference sequence). CDR3 sequence reads: CSASGTSGDTQYF. The CDR3 DNA follows: TGCAGTGCTAGTGGGACCAGCGGAGATACGCAGTATTTT.

This clonotype was seen a single time. The genes are TRBV27 and TRBJ2-5; D is undetermined. The CDR3 has 14 amino acids. The germline V gene has CDR1 MNHEY and CDR2 SMNVEV (reference sequence). Trimming shortened V by 6 bases and J by 5 bases, and 16 bases separated the two germline ends. CDR3 region: CASSSDATGETQYF. The DNA for the CDR3 is TGTGCCAGCAGCTCGGACGCGACCGGGGAGACCCAGTACTTC.

V and J are TRBV30 and TRBJ1-1; 8 bases map to TRBD1. V was pared by 7 bases and J by 6 bases, with 10 bases of the junction left unmatched. The CDR3 has 13 residues. The V gene's germline CDR1 is GTSNPN and CDR2 SVGIG (reference sequence). CDR3 sequence: CAYRAGGIAEAFF. The CDR3 DNA reads TGTGCCTACCGGGCAGGGGGCATTGCTGAAGCTTTCTTT. Based on the CDR3 plus reference TRBV30 and TRBJ1-1, the full variable domain is SQTIHQWPATLVQPVGSPLSLECTVEGTSNPNLYWYRQAAGRGLQLLFYSVGIGQISSEVPQNLSASRPQDRQFILSSKKLLLSDSGFYLCAYRAGGIAEAFFGQGTRLTVV.

CDR3 nucleotide sequence: TGTGCCTGGAGGACGCAGGGGGGCGGTGGCTACACCTTC. Amino acids: CAWRTQGGGGYTF. This sequence joins TRBV30 and TRBJ1-2; 7 nucleotides agree with TRBD1. Per germline, CDR1 GTSNPN and CDR2 SVGIG (reference sequence). Losses at the gene ends were 3 bases for V and 7 bases for J; bases not matched to a gene: 8. The CDR3 is 13 residues long.

This chain links TRBV20-1 with TRBJ2-5; 9 nucleotides agree with TRBD2. The V and J ends lost 2 bases and 3 bases, in that order; junction bases with no gene match: 7. Germline V gene data show CDR1 as DFQATT and CDR2 as SNEGSKA (reference sequence). This CDR3 region has 15 residues. CDR3 coding DNA: TGCAGTGCTAGAATTAGCGGGGGCCTAGAAGAGACCCAGTACTTC. Protein sequence: CSARISGGLEETQYF.

J is TRBJ2-7 and V is TRBV12-3 or TRBV12-4, with TRBD1 as a possible D gene (6 bases). Trimming cost V 2 bases and J 0 bases, with 8 bases left between them. The CDR3 is 14 residues long. The CDR3 spells CASSLRTDSYEQYF. The CDR3 DNA reads as TGTGCCAGCAGTTTACGGACAGACTCCTACGAGCAGTACTTC.

V gene TRBV9 combines with J gene TRBJ2-2; D possibly corresponds to TRBD1 (5 bases). Germline CDR1 SGDLS, CDR2 YYNGEE. CDR3 size: 15 residues. V was pared by 0 bases and J by 1 base, with 7 bases between. The CDR3 DNA reads as TGTGCCAGCAGCGTAGACCAGGGGAACACCGGGGAGCTGTTTTTT. This translates into CASSVDQGNTGELFF.

The chain employs TRBV6-2 or TRBV6-3 and TRBJ2-7; the D gene could be TRBD1 or TRBD2 (5 bases each). In germline, CDR1 is MNHEY, CDR2 SVGEGT. The CDR3 is 14 amino acids. Trimming took off 4 bases at V and 1 base at J, with 11 bases between the two ends. CDR3 sequence: CASSSDGASYEQYF. The CDR3 DNA reads as TGTGCCAGCAGTTCCGACGGGGCATCCTACGAGCAGTACTTC.

A note on this clonotype: At one end, the junction sequence differs from germline, possibly due to a read error. The rearrangement links TRBV15 to TRBJ1-1, with no clear D. This CDR3 comprises 12 residues. Germline V gives CDR1 LNHNV, CDR2 YYDKDF (reference sequence). For the CDR3, the DNA is TGTGCCACCAGCAGAGAAACGGCATTGCCCCTTTTT. Protein sequence: CATSRETALPLF. The full variable domain, its missing parts supplied by reference TRBV15 and TRBJ1-1, is DAMVIQNPRYQVTQFGKPVTLSCSQTLNHNVMYWYQQKSSQAPKLLFHYYDKDFNNEADTPDNFQSRRPNTSFCFLDIRSPGLGDTAMYLCATSRETALPLFGQGTRLTVV.

The chain carries TRBV5-1 and TRBJ2-7; D may match TRBD1 or TRBD2 (6 bases each). CDR1 is SGHRS, CDR2 YFSETQ, per germline. The CDR3 is 15 residues long. The V gene lost 4 bases and the J gene lost 1 base, with 15 bases spanning the gap. CDR3 sequence: CASSESRGASYEQYF. CDR3 sequence (DNA): TGCGCCAGCAGCGAGTCAAGGGGGGCATCCTACGAGCAGTACTTC.